This TCR beta chain came from a study of blood T cell repertoires in COVID-19. Study details: PBMCs, B-cell-depleted T cells, or T cells were the source of the cDNA or gDNA that made up the material.

In germline, CDR1 is SGHAT, CDR2 FQNNGV. The junction had 12 bases not matched to a gene; V was cut back by 5 bases and J by 4 bases. The CDR3 length is 16 residues. Sequenced by immunoSEQ multiplex PCR; TCRdb stores in-frame clones only, minus some. The table records approximately 140,000 clones, roughly 80% of them present only once. This clone occurred a few times. The rearrangement links TRBV11-2 to TRBJ1-2; 8 bases fit TRBD1. The TCR was taken from a man aged 50-60 years with acute or convalescent COVID-19. Sequenced: peripheral blood. The CDR3 loop reads CASSPGGSKYIYGYTF. For the CDR3, the DNA is TGTGCCAGCAGCCCAGGGGGCTCCAAATACATCTATGGCTACACCTTC.